The TCR beta chain under discussion was sequenced for a study of vaccination effects on CD4 cells after COVID-19. This clone has only one observation. Its cognate antigen is unknown. Study-level findings and limits: Early post-infection timepoints were absent, and convalescent patients were few.

With roughly nine days of culture completed, CD4+ T cells were isolated. All vaccine recipients tested negative for nucleocapsid antibodies and had never contracted SARS-CoV-2 infection. At days 3 and 7, half of the medium was exchanged for IL-2 medium. Deletions cut 6 bases from V and 0 bases from J, with 12 bases between. There are 16 residues in the CDR3. Per the germline V gene, CDR1 is MNHEY and CDR2 is SVGAGI. Generated by immunoSEQ multiplex PCR, the TCRdb table keeps only in-frame clones and is missing some. This table has more than 50,000 clones, approximately 80% appearing once. This chain connects TRBV6-5 to TRBJ2-6, with D hard to call. The sequenced sample was CD4+ T cells from PBMCs cultured without peptide, obtained before COVID-19 vaccination. The receptor was derived from a human donor who received a COVID-19 vaccine. In nucleotides, the CDR3 is TGTGCCAGCAGCTACAGACCCAGCTCTGGGGCCAACGTCCTGACTTTC. It yields the protein CASSYRPSSGANVLTF.